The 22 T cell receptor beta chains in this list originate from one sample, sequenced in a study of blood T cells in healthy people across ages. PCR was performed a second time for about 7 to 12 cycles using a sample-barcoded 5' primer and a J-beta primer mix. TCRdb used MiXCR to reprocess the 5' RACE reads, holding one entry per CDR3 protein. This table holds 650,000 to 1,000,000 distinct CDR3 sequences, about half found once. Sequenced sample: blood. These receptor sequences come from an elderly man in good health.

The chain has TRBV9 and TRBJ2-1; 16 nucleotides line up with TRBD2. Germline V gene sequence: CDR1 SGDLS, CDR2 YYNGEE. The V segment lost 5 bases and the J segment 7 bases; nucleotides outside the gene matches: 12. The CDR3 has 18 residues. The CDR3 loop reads CASSPNEGGLAGGNEQFF. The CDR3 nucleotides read TGTGCCAGCAGTCCCAACGAGGGGGGACTAGCGGGAGGGAATGAGCAGTTCTTC.

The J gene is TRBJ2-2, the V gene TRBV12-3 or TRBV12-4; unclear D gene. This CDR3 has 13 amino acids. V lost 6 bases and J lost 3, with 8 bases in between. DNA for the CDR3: TGTGCCAGCAGGGGTTCGGACACCGGGGAGCTGTTTTTT. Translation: CASRGSDTGELFF.

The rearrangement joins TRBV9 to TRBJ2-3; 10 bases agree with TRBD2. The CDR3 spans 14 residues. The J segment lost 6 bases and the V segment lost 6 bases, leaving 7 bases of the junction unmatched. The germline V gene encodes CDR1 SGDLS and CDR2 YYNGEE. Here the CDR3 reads CASNRAGGPDTQYF. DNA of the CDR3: TGTGCCAGCAACCGAGCGGGGGGGCCGGATACGCAGTATTTT.

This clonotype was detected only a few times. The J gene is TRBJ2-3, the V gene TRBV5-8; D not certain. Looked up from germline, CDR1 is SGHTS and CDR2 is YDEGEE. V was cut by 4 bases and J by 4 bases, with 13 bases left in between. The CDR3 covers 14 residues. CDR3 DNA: TGTGCCAGCAGCCGGCTAGACGTCGCAGATACGCAGTATTTT. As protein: CASSRLDVADTQYF.

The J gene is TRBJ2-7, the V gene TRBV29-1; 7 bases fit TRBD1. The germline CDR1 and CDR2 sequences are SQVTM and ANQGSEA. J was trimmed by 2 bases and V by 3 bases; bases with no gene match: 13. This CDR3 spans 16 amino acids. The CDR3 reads CSVEVWTGHTTYEQYF. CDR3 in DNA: TGCAGCGTTGAGGTTTGGACAGGACATACAACCTACGAGCAGTACTTC.

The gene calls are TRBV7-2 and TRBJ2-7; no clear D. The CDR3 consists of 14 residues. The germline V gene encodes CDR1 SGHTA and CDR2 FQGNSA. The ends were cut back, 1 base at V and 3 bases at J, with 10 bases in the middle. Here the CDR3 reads CASSLGLKDYEQYF. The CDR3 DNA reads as TGTGCCAGCAGCTTAGGGCTAAAAGACTACGAGCAGTACTTC.

In DNA, the CDR3 is TGTGCCAGCAGCCTCGAGGGGGGGCAAGCTTTCTTT. Its protein is CASSLEGGQAFF. The genes are TRBV7-9 and TRBJ1-1; weak D call: TRBD1 (6 bases). Germline CDR1 and CDR2: SEHNR and FQNEAQ (reference sequence). CDR3 size: 12 residues. With 5 bases removed from V and 9 bases from J, the gap between germline ends came to 13 bases.

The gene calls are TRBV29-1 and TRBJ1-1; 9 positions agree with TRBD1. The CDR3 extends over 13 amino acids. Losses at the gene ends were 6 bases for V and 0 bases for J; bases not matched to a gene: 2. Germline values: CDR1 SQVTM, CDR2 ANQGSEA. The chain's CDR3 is CSVGTGMNTEAFF. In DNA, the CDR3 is TGCAGCGTCGGGACAGGGATGAACACTGAAGCTTTCTTT.

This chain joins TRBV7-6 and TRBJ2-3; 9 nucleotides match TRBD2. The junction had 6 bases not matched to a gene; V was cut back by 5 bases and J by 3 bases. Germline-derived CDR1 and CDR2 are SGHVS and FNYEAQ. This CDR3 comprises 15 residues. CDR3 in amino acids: CASSPAGGWTDTQYF. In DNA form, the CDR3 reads TGTGCCAGCAGCCCCGCGGGGGGGTGGACAGATACGCAGTATTTT.

CDR3 protein: CSVGDSLNYEQYF. CDR3 DNA: TGCAGCGTGGGGGACAGCCTAAACTACGAGCAGTACTTC. The V and J genes are TRBV29-1 and TRBJ2-5; 7 nucleotides line up with TRBD1. The DNA end favors TRBJ2-7, so the J call may be wrong. The CDR3 spans 13 residues. Germline lookup yields CDR1 SQVTM and CDR2 ANQGSEA.

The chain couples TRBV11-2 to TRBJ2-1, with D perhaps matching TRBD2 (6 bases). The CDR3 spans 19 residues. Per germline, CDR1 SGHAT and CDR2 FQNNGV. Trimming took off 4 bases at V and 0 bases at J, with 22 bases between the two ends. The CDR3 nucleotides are TGTGCCAGCAGCTCCACTTTGTTTGCCCCCGGGGGCTCCTACAATGAGCAGTTCTTC. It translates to CASSSTLFAPGGSYNEQFF.

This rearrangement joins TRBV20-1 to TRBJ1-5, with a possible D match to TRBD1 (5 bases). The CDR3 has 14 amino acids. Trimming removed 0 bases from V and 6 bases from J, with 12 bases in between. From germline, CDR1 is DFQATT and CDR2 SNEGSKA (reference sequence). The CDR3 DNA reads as TGCAGTGCTAGAGATGGAGGGGTTGCTCAGCCCCAGCATTTT. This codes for CSARDGGVAQPQHF.

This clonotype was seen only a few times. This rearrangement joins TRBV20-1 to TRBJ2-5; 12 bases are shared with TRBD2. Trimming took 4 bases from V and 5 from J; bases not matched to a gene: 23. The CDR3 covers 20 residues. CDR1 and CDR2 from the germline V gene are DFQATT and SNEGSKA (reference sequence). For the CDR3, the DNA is TGCAGTGCTAAAGCGGCAGGGGGATTAGCTAGCGGGAGGGCCGGGGAGACCCAGTACTTC. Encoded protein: CSAKAAGGLASGRAGETQYF.

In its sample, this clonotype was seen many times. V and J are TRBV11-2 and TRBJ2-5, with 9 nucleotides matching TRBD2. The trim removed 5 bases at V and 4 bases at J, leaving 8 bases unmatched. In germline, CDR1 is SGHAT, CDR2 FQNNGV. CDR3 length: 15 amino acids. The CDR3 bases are TGTGCCAGCAGCACCTCGGGACTAGCAACAGAGACCCAGTACTTC. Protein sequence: CASSTSGLATETQYF.

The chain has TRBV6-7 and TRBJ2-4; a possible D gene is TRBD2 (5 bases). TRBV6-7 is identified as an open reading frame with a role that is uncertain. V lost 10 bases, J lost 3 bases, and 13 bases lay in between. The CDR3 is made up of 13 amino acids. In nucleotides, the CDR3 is TGTGCCAACGGGCCTCGGGGCAAAAACATTCAGTACTTC. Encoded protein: CANGPRGKNIQYF.

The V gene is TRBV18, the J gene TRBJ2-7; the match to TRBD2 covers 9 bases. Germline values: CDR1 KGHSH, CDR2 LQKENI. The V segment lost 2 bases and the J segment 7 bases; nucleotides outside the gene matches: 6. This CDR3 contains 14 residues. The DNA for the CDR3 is TGTGCCAGCTCACCATCGGGGACTAGCCGGGAGCAGTACTTC. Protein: CASSPSGTSREQYF.

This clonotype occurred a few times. The CDR3 DNA is TGTGCCAGCAGGATGGCCGGGACAGGCTTCTCTGGGGCCAACGTCCTGACTTTC. It specifies CASRMAGTGFSGANVLTF. The V call is TRBV27, the J call TRBJ2-6; the match to TRBD1 covers 8 bases. The CDR3 runs to 18 residues. Trimming cost V 6 bases and J 0 bases; bases outside gene matches: 10. Germline values: CDR1 MNHEY, CDR2 SMNVEV (reference sequence).

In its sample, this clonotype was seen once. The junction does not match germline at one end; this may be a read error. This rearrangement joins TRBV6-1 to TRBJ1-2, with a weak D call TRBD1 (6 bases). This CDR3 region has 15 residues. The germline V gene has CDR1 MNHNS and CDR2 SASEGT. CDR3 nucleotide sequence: TGTGTCAGCAGTGAAGAGGGGGGAATGTCTAGAGGCTACACCTTC. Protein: CVSSEEGGMSRGYTF.

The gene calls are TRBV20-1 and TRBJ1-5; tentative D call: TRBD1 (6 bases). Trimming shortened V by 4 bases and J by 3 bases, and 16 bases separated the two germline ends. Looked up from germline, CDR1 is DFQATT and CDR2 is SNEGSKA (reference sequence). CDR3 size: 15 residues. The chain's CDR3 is CSAILSRGNNQPQHF. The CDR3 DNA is TGCAGTGCTATACTAAGCAGGGGAAACAATCAGCCCCAGCATTTT.

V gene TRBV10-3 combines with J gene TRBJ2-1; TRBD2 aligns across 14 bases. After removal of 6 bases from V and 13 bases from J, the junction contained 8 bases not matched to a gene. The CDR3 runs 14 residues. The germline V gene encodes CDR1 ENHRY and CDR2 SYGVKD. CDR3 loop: CAISGLAGGETQFF. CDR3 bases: TGTGCCATCAGCGGACTAGCGGGAGGAGAGACCCAGTTCTTC.

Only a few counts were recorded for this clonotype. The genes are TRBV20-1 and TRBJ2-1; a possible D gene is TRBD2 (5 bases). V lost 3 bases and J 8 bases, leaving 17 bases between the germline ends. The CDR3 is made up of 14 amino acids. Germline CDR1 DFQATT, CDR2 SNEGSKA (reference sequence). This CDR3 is CSASFIGRNYEQFF. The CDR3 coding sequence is TGCAGTGCTAGTTTCATTGGGAGAAACTATGAGCAGTTCTTC.

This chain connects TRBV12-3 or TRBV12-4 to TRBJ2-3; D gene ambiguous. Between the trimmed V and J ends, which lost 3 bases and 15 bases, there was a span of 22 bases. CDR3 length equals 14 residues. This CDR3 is CASSLAVGADMQYF. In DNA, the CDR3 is TGTGCCAGCAGTTTGGCAGTGGGCGCAGATATGCAATATTTT.